The text below deals with one TCR beta chain. Its antigen is unknown. The CDR3 has 17 residues. This entry is derived from a study of vaccination effects on CD4 cells after COVID-19. Expansion of antigen-specific CD4+ T cells with viral peptide pools was carried out by the ViraFEST assay before sequencing. Subsequent to a culture period of about nine days, CD4+ T cells were isolated. The cohort was immunized with two doses of either the BNT162b2 or mRNA-1273 vaccine. In culture with approximately 9.5 IU/ml IL-2 and around 10 ug/ml peptides, PBMC were grown at two million per well. Here immunoSEQ multiplex PCR was the method, and the copy in TCRdb shows in-frame clones only, minus some. Of fewer than 35,000 clones listed, roughly 80% are singletons.

The clonotype originates from a human donor who received a COVID-19 vaccine. Sequencing used CD4+ T cells from PBMCs cultured with HCoV-229E spike peptides, obtained after COVID-19 vaccination. This chain connects TRBV21-1 to TRBJ2-7; the table's D call of TRBD1 was not tested on the DNA. TRBV21-1 is an annotated pseudogene. In DNA form, the CDR3 reads TGTGCCAGCAGCAAAGCGCCCAGGGGCGCGGGCTCCTACGAGCAGTACTTC. Amino acid sequence: CASSKAPRGAGSYEQYF.